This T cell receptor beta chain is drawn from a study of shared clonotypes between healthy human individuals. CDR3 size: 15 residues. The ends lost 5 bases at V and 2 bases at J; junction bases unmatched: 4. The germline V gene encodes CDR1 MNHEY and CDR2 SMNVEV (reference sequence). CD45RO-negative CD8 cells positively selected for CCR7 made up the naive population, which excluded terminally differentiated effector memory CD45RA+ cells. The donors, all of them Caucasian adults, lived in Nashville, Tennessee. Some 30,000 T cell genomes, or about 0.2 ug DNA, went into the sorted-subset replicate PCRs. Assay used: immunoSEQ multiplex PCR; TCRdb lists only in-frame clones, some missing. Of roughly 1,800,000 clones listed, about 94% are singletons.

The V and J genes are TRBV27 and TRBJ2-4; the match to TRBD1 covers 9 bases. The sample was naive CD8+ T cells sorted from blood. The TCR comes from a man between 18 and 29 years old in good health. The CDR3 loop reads CASSPGTGTKNIQYF. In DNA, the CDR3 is TGTGCCAGCAGTCCCGGGACAGGGACCAAAAACATTCAGTACTTC.